This passage covers 31 T cell receptor beta chains from one sample sequenced in a study of cytomegalovirus exposure and HLA in healthy donors. PCR was performed using 60 Vbeta and 13 Jbeta primers. Clones were read by immunoSEQ multiplex PCR, and TCRdb kept only the in-frame ones, dropping some. The sample includes 140,000 or so clones, about 70% seen only once; the top ten take under 2%. The sequenced sample consisted of PBMCs. Receptors originate from a woman between 40 and 55 years old in good health and CMV-seronegative.

This clone was seen once. The chain links TRBV2 to TRBJ2-3, with 7 bases fitting TRBD1. The V and J ends lost 6 bases and 6 bases, in that order; junction bases with no gene match: 6. CDR1 is SNHLY and CDR2 is FYNNEI in the germline V gene. This CDR3 is 13 amino acids long. The CDR3: CASSSDRSDTQYF. The CDR3 coding sequence is TGTGCCAGCAGCTCGGACAGGTCGGATACGCAGTATTTT. The full variable domain, its missing parts supplied by reference TRBV2 and TRBJ2-3, is EPEVTQTPSHQVTQMGQEVILRCVPISNHLYFYWYRQILGQKVEFLVSFYNNEISEKSEIFDDQFSVERPDGSNFTLKIRSTKLEDSAMYFCASSSDRSDTQYFGPGTRLTVL.

The V and J genes are TRBV10-2 and TRBJ1-5; D not resolved. Looked up from germline, CDR1 is WSHSY and CDR2 is SAAADI. V gave up 0 bases and J gave up 0 bases, with 9 bases separating them. The CDR3 consists of 16 residues. CDR3 residues: CASSESRENSNQPQHF. As DNA, the CDR3 is TGCGCCAGCAGTGAGTCTCGGGAAAATAGCAATCAGCCCCAGCATTTT.

The rearrangement uses TRBV7-9 and TRBJ1-6, with 8 nucleotides matching TRBD1. Per the germline V gene, CDR1 is SEHNR and CDR2 is FQNEAQ (reference sequence). The CDR3 totals 13 residues. J lost 11 bases, V lost 5 bases, and 5 bases had no gene match. CDR3 region: CASSLDRVTPLHF. As DNA, the CDR3 is TGTGCCAGCAGCCTGGACAGGGTGACACCCCTCCACTTT.

This chain joins TRBV27 and TRBJ2-7; possibly TRBD1 for D (6 bases). This CDR3 spans 14 amino acids. Trimming shortened V by 3 bases and J by 3 bases, and 12 bases separated the two germline ends. Germline CDR1 MNHEY, CDR2 SMNVEV (reference sequence). The CDR3 DNA sequence: TGTGCCAGCAGTTTGTTCTCACAGGGCTACGAGCAGTACTTC. Residues: CASSLFSQGYEQYF.

For this clone: An end of the junction differs from the germline gene, which may be a read error. V is TRBV7-9 and J is TRBJ1-2; TRBD1 aligns across 9 bases. CDR3 length: 16 residues. Per the germline V gene, CDR1 is SEHNR and CDR2 is FQNEAQ (reference sequence). The CDR3 DNA is TGTTCCAGCAGCCCGGGACAGGGCTTAATTTGGTATGGCTACACCTTC. It encodes CSSSPGQGLIWYGYTF.

This chain connects TRBV27 to TRBJ2-3; no firm D call. Germline CDR1 is MNHEY and CDR2 is SMNVEV (reference sequence). The CDR3 consists of 13 residues. The V gene lost 2 bases and the J gene lost 2 bases, with 5 bases spanning the gap. CDR3 amino acids: CASSLGDTDTQYF. The CDR3 bases are TGTGCCAGCAGTTTAGGAGACACAGATACGCAGTATTTT.

The CDR3 loop reads CASSLGASGGQETQYF. The CDR3 bases are TGCGCCAGCAGCTTGGGGGCTAGCGGGGGCCAAGAGACCCAGTACTTC. The V and J genes are TRBV5-1 and TRBJ2-5; 10 bases align to TRBD2. The CDR3 has 16 amino acids. V lost 0 bases, J lost 1 base, and 3 bases stayed unmatched. The V gene's germline CDR1 is SGHRS and CDR2 YFSETQ.

This clone came up once. This chain connects TRBV5-5 to TRBJ1-2; 8 nucleotides line up with TRBD1. The CDR3 contains 17 residues. The ends lost 0 bases at V and 1 base at J; junction bases unmatched: 8. Germline lookup yields CDR1 SGHKS and CDR2 YYEKEE (reference sequence). CDR3 DNA: TGTGCCAGCAGCTTGGCCATTGCAGGGGGCAATAACTATGGCTACACCTTC. Translation gives CASSLAIAGGNNYGYTF.

This sequence joins TRBV4-1 and TRBJ1-4; D not resolved. The CDR3 spans 11 residues. Trimming removed 4 bases at V and 8 bases at J, with 5 bases between. The germline gives CDR1 MGHRA, CDR2 YSYEKL. CDR3 sequence: CASSLMEKLFF. In nucleotides, the CDR3 is TGCGCCAGCAGCCTCATGGAAAAACTGTTTTTT.

CDR3 amino acids: CASSLSTGGQYF. The DNA of the CDR3 is TGTGCCAGCAGCTTATCGACAGGGGGGCAGTACTTC. V and J are TRBV5-4 and TRBJ2-7, with 9 bases fitting TRBD1. The germline V gene has CDR1 SGHNT and CDR2 YYREEE (reference sequence). CDR3 length equals 12 residues. Germline trimming cut 2 bases from V and 9 bases from J; bases unmatched to any gene: 3.

The chain recombines TRBV4-2 with TRBJ2-5, with 9 bases that match TRBD2. Germline CDR1 LGHNA, CDR2 YNFKEQ. The CDR3 totals 15 residues. J gave up 0 bases and V 5 bases, and 4 bases lay outside the gene matches. This CDR3 reads CASSAASGDQETQYF. CDR3 bases: TGTGCCAGCAGCGCGGCTAGCGGGGACCAAGAGACCCAGTACTTC.

The rearrangement links TRBV21-1 to TRBJ2-7; the D call of TRBD2 is as the table states it, not checked on the DNA. TRBV21-1 is assigned pseudogene status. This CDR3 comprises 13 residues. The CDR3: CARGQGTNYEQYF. In DNA form, the CDR3 reads TGTGCCAGAGGGCAGGGGACTAACTACGAGCAGTACTTC.

As DNA, the CDR3 is TGTGCCAGCAGGCCGACAGGGGGGAGCGAGCAGTACTTC. This encodes CASRPTGGSEQYF. V gene TRBV5-6 combines with J gene TRBJ2-5, with 9 nucleotides matching TRBD1. Matching the DNA end better, TRBJ2-7 makes the J call doubtful. There are 13 residues in the CDR3. Per the germline V gene, CDR1 is SGHDT and CDR2 is YYEEEE.

The table lists this clone with a count of one. The rearrangement links TRBV10-2 to TRBJ2-7, with 8 bases lining up with TRBD1. The germline CDR1 and CDR2 sequences are WSHSY and SAAADI. The CDR3 covers 14 residues. V lost 8 bases and J lost 4; bases outside the gene matches: 10. This chain's CDR3 is CASARGQGGYEQYF. The CDR3 DNA reads as TGCGCCAGCGCTAGAGGACAGGGAGGATACGAGCAGTACTTC.

The count of this clone is one. The chain combines TRBV18 with TRBJ1-1, with 8 positions matching TRBD1. The length of the CDR3 is 15 residues. Germline values: CDR1 KGHSH, CDR2 LQKENI. With V trimmed by 0 bases and J by 10 bases, 10 bases remained unmatched. CDR3 residues: CASSPPVVQGATAFF. CDR3 coding DNA: TGTGCCAGCTCACCACCGGTGGTTCAGGGGGCCACAGCTTTCTTT.

The V and J genes are TRBV2 and TRBJ1-2, with a weak D call TRBD1 (6 bases). The V end lost 8 bases, the J end lost 6 bases, and 13 bases lay between the germline ends. There are 12 residues in the CDR3. Germline-derived CDR1 and CDR2 are SNHLY and FYNNEI. The chain's CDR3 is CASGTGTHGYTF. CDR3 nucleotides: TGTGCCAGCGGTACAGGGACCCATGGCTACACCTTC. Filled out from reference TRBV2 and TRBJ1-2, the complete variable domain reads EPEVTQTPSHQVTQMGQEVILRCVPISNHLYFYWYRQILGQKVEFLVSFYNNEISEKSEIFDDQFSVERPDGSNFTLKIRSTKLEDSAMYFCASGTGTHGYTFGSGTRLTVV.

This clone showed up just a few times. This chain joins TRBV6-1 and TRBJ2-4; D gene ambiguous. The V and J ends lost 2 bases and 7 bases respectively, with 6 bases between them. The CDR3 length is 12 residues. Germline assignment: CDR1 MNHNS and CDR2 SASEGT. CDR3: CASSEPGNIQYF. The CDR3 nucleotides read TGTGCCAGCAGTGAACCAGGTAACATTCAGTACTTC.

The V gene is TRBV2, the J gene TRBJ2-4; TRBD2 might be the D (6 bases). Germline V gene lookup returns CDR1 SNHLY and CDR2 FYNNEI. V lost 7 bases to trimming and J lost 1 base, with 23 bases between them. This CDR3 spans 18 amino acids. This CDR3 reads CASTSPGGGSGAKNIQYF. The CDR3 DNA sequence: TGTGCCAGCACCAGCCCGGGTGGGGGGTCGGGTGCCAAAAACATTCAGTACTTC. The full variable domain, in which reference TRBV2 and TRBJ2-4 provide the parts outside the CDR3, is EPEVTQTPSHQVTQMGQEVILRCVPISNHLYFYWYRQILGQKVEFLVSFYNNEISEKSEIFDDQFSVERPDGSNFTLKIRSTKLEDSAMYFCASTSPGGGSGAKNIQYFGAGTRLSVL.

This clone has more than one count but fewer than ten. The chain couples TRBV18 to TRBJ1-2; no clear D gene. The CDR3 consists of 15 residues. CDR1 and CDR2 (germline): KGHSH, LQKENI. V dropped 0 bases and J dropped 4 bases, with 12 bases sitting between them. This CDR3 reads CASSPPAAASYGYTF. Here the CDR3 DNA reads TGTGCCAGCTCACCACCGGCGGCAGCGTCCTATGGCTACACCTTC.

V is TRBV11-2 and J is TRBJ1-2; D is perhaps TRBD1 (5 bases). This CDR3 has 13 amino acids. Germline V CDR1 and CDR2: SGHAT, FQNNGV. Deletions cut 4 bases from V and 3 bases from J, with 9 bases between. The CDR3 DNA follows: TGTGCCAGCAGCTCCTCAGGGTACTATGGCTACACCTTC. Its translation is CASSSSGYYGYTF.

J is TRBJ2-5 and V is TRBV5-1; weak D call: TRBD2 (6 bases). V was shortened by 7 bases and J by 1 base, with 14 bases between the two germline ends. The length of the CDR3 is 14 residues. Per the germline V gene, CDR1 is SGHRS and CDR2 is YFSETQ. CDR3 sequence (DNA): TGCGCCAGCGATGAATTGGGGGGCCAAGAGACCCAGTACTTC. Translation: CASDELGGQETQYF.

The rearrangement joins TRBV2 to TRBJ1-2, with a weak D call TRBD1 (5 bases). Between the trimmed V and J ends, which lost 4 bases and 6 bases, there was a span of 18 bases. This CDR3 spans 15 amino acids. Germline values: CDR1 SNHLY, CDR2 FYNNEI. CDR3 in amino acids: CASSVSGSVGHGYTF. The CDR3 DNA is TGTGCCAGCAGTGTATCAGGGTCCGTGGGCCATGGCTACACCTTC.

This chain uses TRBV2 with TRBJ1-2; 11 nucleotides match TRBD1. The CDR3 totals 14 residues. The junction had 3 bases not matched to a gene; V was cut back by 5 bases and J by 4 bases. Germline CDR1 and CDR2: SNHLY and FYNNEI. The CDR3: CASSTGTGGYGYTF. The CDR3 DNA follows: TGTGCCAGCAGTACCGGGACAGGGGGCTATGGCTACACCTTC. The entire variable domain, with the rest obtained from reference TRBV2 and TRBJ1-2, is as follows: EPEVTQTPSHQVTQMGQEVILRCVPISNHLYFYWYRQILGQKVEFLVSFYNNEISEKSEIFDDQFSVERPDGSNFTLKIRSTKLEDSAMYFCASSTGTGGYGYTFGSGTRLTVV.

This clone was picked up a small number of times. V is TRBV9 and J is TRBJ1-1; TRBD1 agrees at 7 bases. In germline, CDR1 is SGDLS, CDR2 YYNGEE. The CDR3 covers 17 residues. Losses at the gene ends were 3 bases for V and 0 bases for J; bases not matched to a gene: 11. CDR3 nucleotides: TGTGCCAGCAGCGCCTCCGGGACAGTGGCGATGAACACTGAAGCTTTCTTT. This encodes CASSASGTVAMNTEAFF.

The gene calls are TRBV6-1 and TRBJ2-7; possibly TRBD2 for D (6 bases). V dropped 1 base and J dropped 0 bases, with 10 bases sitting between them. This CDR3 comprises 15 residues. From germline, CDR1 is MNHNS and CDR2 SASEGT. For the CDR3, the DNA is TGTGCCAGCAGTGAAGGGGGAGCGGGCTCCTACGAGCAGTACTTC. This encodes CASSEGGAGSYEQYF.

The chain couples TRBV5-1 to TRBJ2-2; TRBD1 is a possible D gene (6 bases). This CDR3 has 14 residues. Germline V gives CDR1 SGHRS, CDR2 YFSETQ. V was shortened by 4 bases and J by 3 bases, with 10 bases between the two germline ends. The CDR3 DNA sequence: TGCGCCAGCAGCATAACAGGGCACACCGGGGAGCTGTTTTTT. Translating it yields CASSITGHTGELFF.

The chain uses TRBV5-1 and TRBJ1-1, with 8 bases fitting TRBD1. Germline V lookup: CDR1 SGHRS, CDR2 YFSETQ. Trimming removed 6 bases from V and 8 bases from J; junction bases left unmatched: 12. This CDR3 region has 14 residues. The CDR3 is CASTLLGQGGEAFF. In DNA, the CDR3 is TGCGCCAGCACCTTACTCGGACAGGGAGGAGAAGCTTTCTTT.

The rearrangement links TRBV5-1 to TRBJ2-3; no clear D gene. V was cut by 4 bases and J by 0 bases, with 15 bases left in between. There are 16 residues in the CDR3. Germline V lookup: CDR1 SGHRS, CDR2 YFSETQ. In nucleotides, the CDR3 is TGCGCCAGCAGCGTTGCTCAGGCTTCTAGCACAGATACGCAGTATTTT. Translation: CASSVAQASSTDTQYF.

The chain joins TRBV4-1 to TRBJ1-5; tentative D call: TRBD1 (5 bases). The germline V gene has CDR1 MGHRA and CDR2 YSYEKL. V shed 2 bases and J shed 6 bases, with 14 bases lying between them. CDR3 length: 15 residues. DNA of the CDR3: TGCGCCAGCAGCCAACACTGGGGGGGAGCTCAGCCCCAGCATTTT. This gives the protein CASSQHWGGAQPQHF.

V usage is TRBV5-1 and J usage is TRBJ1-4; the match to TRBD1 covers 7 bases. V trimming: 3 bases; J trimming: 4 bases; junction bases outside the gene matches: 3. This CDR3 comprises 14 residues. The germline CDR1 and CDR2 sequences are SGHRS and YFSETQ. The CDR3 DNA follows: TGCGCCAGCAGCTCACAGGGGTATAATGAAAAACTGTTTTTT. Its translation: CASSSQGYNEKLFF.

In its sample, this clone was seen once. The genes are TRBV7-9 and TRBJ2-7; D is perhaps TRBD1 (6 bases). Trimming left V 5 bases short and J 3 bases short, with 17 bases between. CDR1 and CDR2 (germline): SEHNR, FQNEAQ (reference sequence). CDR3 size: 15 residues. CDR3 region: CASSPIYEGVYEQYF. The CDR3 DNA reads TGTGCCAGCAGCCCGATCTATGAGGGGGTCTACGAGCAGTACTTC.